This T cell receptor beta chain was identified in a study of cytomegalovirus exposure and HLA in healthy donors. Findings of the study overall: Most TCR sequences were seen very rarely across donors, but some public TCRs occurred in many.

In the PCR, 60 Vbeta and 13 Jbeta primers were used. Libraries were prepared by immunoSEQ multiplex PCR; TCRdb keeps only in-frame clonotypes and omits some of them. The sample yields about 120,000 clones, roughly 84% seen once. As regards this clone: The antigen is not known.

CDR3 size: 14 residues. The germline V gene encodes CDR1 SGHRS and CDR2 YFSETQ. V lost 5 bases to trimming and J lost 5 bases; unmatched junction nucleotides: 4. This TCR came from a man aged 25-45 years in good health and CMV-seropositive. Material for sequencing was PBMCs. The chain joins TRBV5-1 to TRBJ2-1; TRBD2 aligns across 10 bases. DNA of the CDR3: TGCGCCAGCAGTAGCGGGGGGCAGAACAATGAGCAGTTCTTC. This translates into CASSSGGQNNEQFF.